The 9 T cell receptor beta chains reported below all come from one sample, sequenced in a study of blood T cell repertoires in COVID-19. Clones were read by immunoSEQ multiplex PCR, and TCRdb kept only the in-frame ones, dropping some. The table shows about 200,000 clones, with 70% to 90% occurring only once. The sequenced sample consisted of peripheral blood. The receptors stem from a woman between 45 and 65 years old with acute or convalescent COVID-19.

This chain connects TRBV19 to TRBJ2-5, with 8 bases lining up with TRBD1. Germline V CDR1 and CDR2: LNHDA, SQIVND (reference sequence). This CDR3 contains 15 residues. V lost 4 bases and J lost 1; bases outside the gene matches: 5. Written as DNA, the CDR3 is TGTGCCAGTAGTAACCCCGGACAGGGCCAAGAGACCCAGTACTTC. This sequence encodes CASSNPGQGQETQYF.

The chain couples TRBV24-1 to TRBJ2-7; 7 nucleotides align to TRBD1. This CDR3 region has 14 residues. Trimming removed 3 bases from V and 0 bases from J; junction bases left unmatched: 1. Germline CDR1 reads KGHDR; CDR2 reads SFDVKD. CDR3 bases: TGTGCCACCAGTGATGGGGACAGCTCCTACGAGCAGTACTTC. Residues: CATSDGDSSYEQYF.

The chain carries TRBV6-5 and TRBJ1-2; D ambiguous. V was cut by 5 bases and J by 11 bases, with 18 bases left in between. This CDR3 comprises 13 residues. Germline V gene lookup returns CDR1 MNHEY and CDR2 SVGAGI. The CDR3 DNA reads TGTGCCAGCAGTCCCGGGGAGTGGGCAAAGTACACCTTC. Translated, it gives CASSPGEWAKYTF.

This chain uses TRBV7-9 with TRBJ2-3; D might be TRBD2 (5 bases). The length of the CDR3 is 15 residues. Germline CDR1 reads SEHNR; CDR2 reads FQNEAQ (reference sequence). The V end lost 1 base, the J end lost 5 bases, and 13 bases lay between the germline ends. The CDR3 region is CASSLVASRGDTQYF. The CDR3 DNA sequence: TGTGCCAGCAGCTTAGTGGCTAGCCGGGGAGATACGCAGTATTTT. Looking up the rest from reference TRBV7-9 and TRBJ2-3 gives the full variable domain: DTGVSQNPRHKITKRGQNVTFRCDPISEHNRLYWYRQTLGQGPEFLTYFQNEAQLEKSRLLSDRFSAERPKGSFSTLEIQRTEQGDSAMYLCASSLVASRGDTQYFGPGTRLTVL.

The CDR3 loop is CASSLEAGGFFGFGYTF. CDR3 nucleotides: TGCGCCAGCAGCTTGGAGGCAGGGGGCTTTTTTGGTTTTGGCTACACCTTC. This chain connects TRBV5-1 to TRBJ1-2, with 8 bases matching TRBD1. V shed 0 bases, J shed 7 bases, and the junction held 14 bases outside the gene matches. CDR3 length: 17 amino acids. CDR1 is SGHRS, CDR2 YFSETQ, per germline.

The chain is built from TRBV19 and TRBJ1-2; D unresolved. Deletions cut 5 bases from V and 3 bases from J, with 10 bases between. The CDR3 extends over 13 amino acids. Germline V gene lookup returns CDR1 LNHDA and CDR2 SQIVND (reference sequence). CDR3 DNA sequence: TGTGCCAGTAGTCCCGGCGGCTACTATGGCTACACCTTC. Protein sequence: CASSPGGYYGYTF.

The chain recombines TRBV4-3 with TRBJ2-5, with TRBD1 as a possible D gene (5 bases). V lost 1 base and J lost 4, with 10 bases in between. Germline V gives CDR1 LGHNA, CDR2 YSLEER. The CDR3 is 14 amino acids. This CDR3 is CASSQGVRGETQYF. The CDR3 bases are TGCGCCAGCAGCCAAGGGGTAAGGGGAGAGACCCAGTACTTC.

The V and J genes are TRBV2 and TRBJ1-6; the D is unclear. The CDR3 covers 13 residues. CDR1 SNHLY and CDR2 FYNNEI come from the germline V gene. Trimming removed 6 bases from V and 4 bases from J, with 7 bases in between. CDR3 DNA sequence: TGTGCCAGCAGGCAGTCGTATAATTCACCCCTCCACTTT. It codes for CASRQSYNSPLHF.

This chain connects TRBV5-1 to TRBJ1-1; D ambiguous. CDR1 and CDR2 from the germline V gene are SGHRS and YFSETQ. The V and J ends lost 5 bases and 2 bases respectively, with 4 bases between them. CDR3 length: 11 amino acids. The CDR3: CASSLNTEAFF. The CDR3, as DNA: TGCGCCAGCAGTCTAAACACTGAAGCTTTCTTT.